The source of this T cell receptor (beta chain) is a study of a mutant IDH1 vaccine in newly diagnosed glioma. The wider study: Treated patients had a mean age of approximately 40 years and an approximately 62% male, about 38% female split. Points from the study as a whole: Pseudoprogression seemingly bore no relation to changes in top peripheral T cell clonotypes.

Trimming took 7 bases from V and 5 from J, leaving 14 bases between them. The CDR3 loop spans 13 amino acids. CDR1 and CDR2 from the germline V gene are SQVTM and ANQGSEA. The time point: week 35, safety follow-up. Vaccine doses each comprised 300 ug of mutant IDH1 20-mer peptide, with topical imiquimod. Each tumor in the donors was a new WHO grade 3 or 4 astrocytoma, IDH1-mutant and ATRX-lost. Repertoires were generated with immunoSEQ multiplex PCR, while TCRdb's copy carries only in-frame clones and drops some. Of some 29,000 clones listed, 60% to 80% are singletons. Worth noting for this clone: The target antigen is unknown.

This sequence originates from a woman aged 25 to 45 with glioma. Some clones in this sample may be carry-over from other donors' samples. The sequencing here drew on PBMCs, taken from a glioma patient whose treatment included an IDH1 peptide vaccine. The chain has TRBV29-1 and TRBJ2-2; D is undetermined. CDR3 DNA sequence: TGCAGCGCTCGGCTCTCCAGGACCGGGGAGCTGTTTTTT. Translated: CSARLSRTGELFF.